The sample holds many counts of the clone carrying this TCR beta chain. The data belong to a study of T cells in Graves' hyperthyroidism and ophthalmopathy. Study background: Staff took peripheral blood when the initial diagnosis was made, before any treatment began.

What was amplified from RNA transcripts were TCR beta CDR3 regions. Initially, a first-round RT-PCR of the TCR CDR3 employed the HTBI primer set. TCRdb re-derived calls from the multiplex PCR reads in MiXCR, one entry per CDR3 protein. This sample yields nearly 600,000 distinct CDR3 sequences, of which 13% to 15% are seen a single time; roughly 6.9% belongs to the top ten. Trimming cost V 6 bases and J 7 bases, with 13 bases left between them. Per germline, CDR1 DFQATT and CDR2 SNEGSKA (reference sequence). This CDR3 region has 12 residues. V usage is TRBV20-1 and J usage is TRBJ2-1, with D possibly being TRBD1 or TRBD2 (5 bases each). The sample taken for sequencing was blood. The source of this sequence is a woman under 30 with Graves' ophthalmopathy. The CDR3 coding sequence is TGCAGTGCCCTGGGACCGCTGAATGAGCAGTTCTTC. Encoded protein: CSALGPLNEQFF.